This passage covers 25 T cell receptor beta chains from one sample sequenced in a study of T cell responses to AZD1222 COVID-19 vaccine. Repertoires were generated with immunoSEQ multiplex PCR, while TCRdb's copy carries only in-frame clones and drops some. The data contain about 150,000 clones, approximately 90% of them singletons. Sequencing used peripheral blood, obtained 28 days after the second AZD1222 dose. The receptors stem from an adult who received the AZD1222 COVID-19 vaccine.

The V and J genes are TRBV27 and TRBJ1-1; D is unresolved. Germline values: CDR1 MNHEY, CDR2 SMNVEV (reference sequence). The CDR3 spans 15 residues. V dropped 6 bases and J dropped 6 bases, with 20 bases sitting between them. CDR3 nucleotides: TGTGCCAGCAGCTCCCGAGCAGGTGGCTTGGCTGAAGCTTTCTTT. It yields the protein CASSSRAGGLAEAFF.

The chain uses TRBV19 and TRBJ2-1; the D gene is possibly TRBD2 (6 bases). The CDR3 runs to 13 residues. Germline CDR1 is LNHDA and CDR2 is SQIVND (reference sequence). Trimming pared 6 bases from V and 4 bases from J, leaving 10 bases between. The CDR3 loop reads CASSGTSYNEQFF. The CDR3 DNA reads TGTGCCAGTAGCGGGACTTCGTACAATGAGCAGTTCTTC.

For the CDR3, the DNA is TGCAGTGCCACGAAGAAAGACGAGCAGTACTTC. This sequence encodes CSATKKDEQYF. The chain has TRBV20-1 and TRBJ2-7; D call uncertain. V lost 6 bases and J 5 bases, leaving 11 bases between the germline ends. The CDR3 length is 11 residues. Germline loops: CDR1 DFQATT, CDR2 SNEGSKA (reference sequence).

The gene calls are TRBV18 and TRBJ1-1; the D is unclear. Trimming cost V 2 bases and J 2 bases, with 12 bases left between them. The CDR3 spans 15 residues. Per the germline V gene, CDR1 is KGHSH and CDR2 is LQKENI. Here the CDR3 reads CASSPETTPNTEAFF. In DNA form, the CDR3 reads TGTGCCAGCTCACCAGAGACCACACCAAACACTGAAGCTTTCTTT.

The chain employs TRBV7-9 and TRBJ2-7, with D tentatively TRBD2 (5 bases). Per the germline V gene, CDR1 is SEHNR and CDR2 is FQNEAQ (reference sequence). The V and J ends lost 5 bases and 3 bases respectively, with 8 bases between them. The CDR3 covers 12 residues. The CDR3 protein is CASSPRGYEQYF. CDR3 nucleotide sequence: TGTGCCAGCAGCCCCCGGGGCTACGAGCAGTACTTC.

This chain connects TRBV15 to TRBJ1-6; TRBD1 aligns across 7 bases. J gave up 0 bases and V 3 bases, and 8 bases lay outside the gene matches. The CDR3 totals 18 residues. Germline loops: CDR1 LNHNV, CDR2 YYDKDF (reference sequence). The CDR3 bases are TGTGCCACCAGCAGGTCGGGACAGCGGAGCTCCTATAATTCACCCCTCCACTTT. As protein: CATSRSGQRSSYNSPLHF.

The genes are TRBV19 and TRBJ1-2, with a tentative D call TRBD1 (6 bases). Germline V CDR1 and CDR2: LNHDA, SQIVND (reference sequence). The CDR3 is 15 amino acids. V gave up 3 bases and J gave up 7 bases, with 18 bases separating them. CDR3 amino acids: CASSIWAKQGFGYTF. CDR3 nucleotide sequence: TGTGCCAGTAGTATCTGGGCTAAACAGGGTTTTGGCTACACCTTC.

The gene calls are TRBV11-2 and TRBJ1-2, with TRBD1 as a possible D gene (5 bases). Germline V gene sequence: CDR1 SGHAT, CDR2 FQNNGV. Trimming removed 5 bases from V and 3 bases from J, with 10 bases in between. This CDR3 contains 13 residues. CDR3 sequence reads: CASSPDRDYGYTF. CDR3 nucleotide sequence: TGTGCCAGCAGCCCCGACAGAGACTATGGCTACACCTTC. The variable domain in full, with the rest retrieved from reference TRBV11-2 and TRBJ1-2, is EAGVAQSPRYKIIEKRQSVAFWCNPISGHATLYWYQQILGQGPKLLIQFQNNGVVDDSQLPKDRFSAERLKGVDSTLKIQPAKLEDSAVYLCASSPDRDYGYTFGSGTRLTVV.

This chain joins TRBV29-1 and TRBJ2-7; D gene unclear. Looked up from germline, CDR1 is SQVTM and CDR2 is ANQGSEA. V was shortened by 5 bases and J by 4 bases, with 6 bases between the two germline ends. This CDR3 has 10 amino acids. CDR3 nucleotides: TGCAGCGTTTTGGGGTACGAGCAGTACTTC. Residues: CSVLGYEQYF.

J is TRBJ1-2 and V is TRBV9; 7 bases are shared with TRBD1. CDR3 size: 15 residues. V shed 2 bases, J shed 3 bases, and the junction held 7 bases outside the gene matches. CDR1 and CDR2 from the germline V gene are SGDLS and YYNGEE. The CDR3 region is CASSVSGGLDYGYTF. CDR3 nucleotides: TGTGCCAGCAGCGTTTCAGGGGGTTTAGACTATGGCTACACCTTC.

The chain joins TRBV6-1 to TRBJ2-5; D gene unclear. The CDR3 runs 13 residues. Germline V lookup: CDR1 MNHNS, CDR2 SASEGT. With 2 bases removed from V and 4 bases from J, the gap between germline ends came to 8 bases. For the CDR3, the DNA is TGTGCCAGCAGTGAACTAGTTCGAGAGACCCAGTACTTC. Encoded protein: CASSELVRETQYF.

The chain's CDR3 is CASSPYHSGFAAQYF. The DNA for the CDR3 is TGTGCCAGCAGCCCGTATCATAGCGGGTTCGCCGCACAGTACTTC. The J gene is TRBJ2-7, the V gene TRBV7-9; 7 bases agree with TRBD2. The germline V gene encodes CDR1 SEHNR and CDR2 FQNEAQ (reference sequence). The V and J ends lost 5 bases and 10 bases, in that order; junction bases with no gene match: 17. CDR3 length: 15 residues.

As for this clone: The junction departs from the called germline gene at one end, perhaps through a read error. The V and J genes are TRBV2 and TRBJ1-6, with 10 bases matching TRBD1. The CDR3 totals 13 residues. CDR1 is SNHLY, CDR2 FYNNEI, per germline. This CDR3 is CVTRTGGNSPLHF. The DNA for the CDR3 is TGCGTAACTAGGACAGGGGGTAATTCACCCCTCCACTTT.

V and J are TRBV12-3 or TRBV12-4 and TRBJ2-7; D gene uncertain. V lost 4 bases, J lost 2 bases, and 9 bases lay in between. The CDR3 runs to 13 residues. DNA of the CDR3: TGTGCCAGCAGTTCCCGCACTACCTACGAGCAGTACTTC. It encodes CASSSRTTYEQYF.

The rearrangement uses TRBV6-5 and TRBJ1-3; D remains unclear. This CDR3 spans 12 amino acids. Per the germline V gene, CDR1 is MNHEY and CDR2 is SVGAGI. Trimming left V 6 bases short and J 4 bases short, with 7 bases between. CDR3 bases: TGTGCCAGCAGCCTGCGGGGAAACACCATATATTTT. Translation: CASSLRGNTIYF.

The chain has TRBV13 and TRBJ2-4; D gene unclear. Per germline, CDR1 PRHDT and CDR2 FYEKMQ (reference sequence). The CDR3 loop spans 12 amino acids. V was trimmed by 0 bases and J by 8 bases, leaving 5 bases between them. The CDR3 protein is CASSLGEDIQYF. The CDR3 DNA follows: TGTGCCAGCAGCTTAGGGGAAGACATTCAGTACTTC.

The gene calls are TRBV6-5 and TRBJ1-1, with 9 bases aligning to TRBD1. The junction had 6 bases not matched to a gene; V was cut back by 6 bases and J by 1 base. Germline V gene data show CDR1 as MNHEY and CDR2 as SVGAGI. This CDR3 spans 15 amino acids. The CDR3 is CASRGLGQGNTEAFF. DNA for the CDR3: TGTGCCAGCAGAGGTTTGGGACAGGGGAACACTGAAGCTTTCTTT.

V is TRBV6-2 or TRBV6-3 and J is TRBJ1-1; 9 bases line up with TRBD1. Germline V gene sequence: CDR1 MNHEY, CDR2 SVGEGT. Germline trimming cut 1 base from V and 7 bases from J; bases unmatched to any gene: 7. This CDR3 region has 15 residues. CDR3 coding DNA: TGTGCCAGCAGTTACTTTCGGACAGGGGTGAATGAAGCTTTCTTT. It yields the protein CASSYFRTGVNEAFF.

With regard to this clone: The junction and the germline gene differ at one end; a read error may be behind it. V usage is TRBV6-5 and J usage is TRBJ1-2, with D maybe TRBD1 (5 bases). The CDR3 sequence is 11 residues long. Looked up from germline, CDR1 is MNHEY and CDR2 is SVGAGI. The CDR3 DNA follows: TGTGCCAGCAGCGAGTTCGGGACCCCTCACTTC. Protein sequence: CASSEFGTPHF.

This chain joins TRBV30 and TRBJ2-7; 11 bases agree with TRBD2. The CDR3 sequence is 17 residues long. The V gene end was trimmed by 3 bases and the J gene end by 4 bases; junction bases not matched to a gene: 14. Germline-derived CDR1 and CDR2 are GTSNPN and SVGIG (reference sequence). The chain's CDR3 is CAWSPTLTSGSGYEQYF. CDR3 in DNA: TGTGCCTGGAGCCCAACTCTAACTAGCGGGAGTGGGTACGAGCAGTACTTC.

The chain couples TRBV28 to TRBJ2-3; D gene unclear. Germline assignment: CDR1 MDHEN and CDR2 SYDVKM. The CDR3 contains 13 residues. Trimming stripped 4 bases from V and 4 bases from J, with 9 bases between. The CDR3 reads CASSSLSADTQYF. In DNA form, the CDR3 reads TGTGCCAGCAGTTCCCTCTCGGCAGATACGCAGTATTTT.

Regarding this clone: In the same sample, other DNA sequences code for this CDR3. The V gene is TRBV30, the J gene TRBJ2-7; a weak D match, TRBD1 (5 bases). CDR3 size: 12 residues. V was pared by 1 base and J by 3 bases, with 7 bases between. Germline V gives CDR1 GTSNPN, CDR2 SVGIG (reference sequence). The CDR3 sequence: CAWSGQYYEQYF. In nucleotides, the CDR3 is TGTGCCTGGAGTGGACAGTACTACGAGCAGTACTTC.

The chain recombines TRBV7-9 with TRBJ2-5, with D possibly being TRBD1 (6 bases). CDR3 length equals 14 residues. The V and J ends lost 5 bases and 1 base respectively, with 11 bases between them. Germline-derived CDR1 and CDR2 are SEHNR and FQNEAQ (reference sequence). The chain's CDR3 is CASSRRDTQETQYF. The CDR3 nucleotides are TGTGCCAGCAGCAGAAGGGACACCCAAGAGACCCAGTACTTC.

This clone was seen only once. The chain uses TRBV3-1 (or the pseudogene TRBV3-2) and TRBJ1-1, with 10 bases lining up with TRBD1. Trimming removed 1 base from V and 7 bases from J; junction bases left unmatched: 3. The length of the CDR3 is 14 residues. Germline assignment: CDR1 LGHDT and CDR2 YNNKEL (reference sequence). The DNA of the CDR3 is TGTGCCAGCAGCCAAGGGACAGGGGGAAGTGAAGCTTTCTTT. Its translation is CASSQGTGGSEAFF.

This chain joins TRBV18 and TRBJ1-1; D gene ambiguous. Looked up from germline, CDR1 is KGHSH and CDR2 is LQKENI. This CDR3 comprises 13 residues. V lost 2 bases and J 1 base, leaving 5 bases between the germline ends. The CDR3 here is CASSPGSNTEAFF. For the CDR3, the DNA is TGTGCCAGCTCACCAGGATCGAACACTGAAGCTTTCTTT.